A single sample is the source of the 31 T cell receptor beta chains below, sequenced in a study of blood T cells in healthy people across ages. It was with a sample-barcoded 5' primer and a J-beta primer mix that a second PCR of about 7 to 12 cycles was run. TCRdb fed the 5' RACE reads into MiXCR, producing one record per CDR3 protein. The sample consists of about 1.1 million distinct CDR3 sequences, more than 30% of them appearing once. The specimen sequenced was blood. The source is a man aged 18 to 35 in good health.

The sample holds a few counts of this clonotype. The V call is TRBV7-8, the J call TRBJ2-2, with TRBD2 matching 11 bases. Germline V gene data show CDR1 as SGHVS and CDR2 as FQNEAQ. The CDR3 runs to 15 residues. V was clipped by 4 bases and J by 7 bases; unmatched bases: 5. Here the CDR3 DNA reads TGTGCCAGCAGCTCAAAAGGACTAGCGGGCGGGGAGCTGTTTTTT. Its protein is CASSSKGLAGGELFF. The full variable domain, rest sourced from reference TRBV7-8 and TRBJ2-2, is GAGVSQSPRYKVAKRGQDVALRCDPISGHVSLFWYQQALGQGPEFLTYFQNEAQLDKSGLPSDRFFAERPEGSVSTLKIQRTQQEDSAVYLCASSSKGLAGGELFFGEGSRLTVL.

The chain links TRBV20-1 to TRBJ1-2; D unresolved. The CDR3 runs to 12 residues. Germline CDR1 DFQATT, CDR2 SNEGSKA (reference sequence). The chain's CDR3 is CSPIGPNYGYTF. CDR3 DNA sequence: TGCAGCCCCATAGGGCCGAACTATGGCTACACCTTC.

The chain couples TRBV10-3 to TRBJ1-2; 7 nucleotides match TRBD1. Trimming at V came to 6 bases and at J to 6 bases, leaving 13 bases not matched to a gene. This CDR3 is 15 amino acids long. Germline V gene sequence: CDR1 ENHRY, CDR2 SYGVKD. CDR3: CAISAGFFQGDGYTF. The CDR3 DNA reads TGTGCCATCAGCGCCGGATTTTTTCAGGGGGATGGCTACACCTTC.

The chain couples TRBV4-1 to TRBJ1-5; possible D gene TRBD1, 6 bases. Trimming removed 2 bases from V and 3 bases from J, with 20 bases in between. From germline, CDR1 is MGHRA and CDR2 YSYEKL. The CDR3 loop spans 18 amino acids. In DNA form, the CDR3 reads TGCGCCAGCAGCCAATTCATCGAGGGACAACGGCTCAATCAGCCCCAGCATTTT. Amino acid sequence: CASSQFIEGQRLNQPQHF.

Details on this clonotype: One end of the junction is discordant with germline, which a read error may explain. V is TRBV10-3 and J is TRBJ1-2; the match to TRBD1 covers 7 bases. The CDR3 loop spans 17 amino acids. CDR1 and CDR2 (germline): ENHRY, SYGVKD. The CDR3 loop is CAISLDRETLSDYGCTF. CDR3 bases: TGTGCCATCAGCCTAGACAGGGAGACCCTTTCCGACTATGGCTGCACCTTC.

The chain links TRBV28 to TRBJ2-7; D may match TRBD1 or TRBD2 (5 bases each). V lost 3 bases, J lost 3 bases, and 9 bases lay in between. The length of the CDR3 is 13 residues. The germline V gene encodes CDR1 MDHEN and CDR2 SYDVKM. The CDR3: CASSLGEYYEQYF. The CDR3 DNA is TGTGCCAGCAGTTTGGGGGAATACTACGAGCAGTACTTC. Full variable domain (missing parts from reference TRBV28 and TRBJ2-7): DVKVTQSSRYLVKRTGEKVFLECVQDMDHENMFWYRQDPGLGLRLIYFSYDVKMKEKGDIPEGYSVSREKKERFSLILESASTNQTSMYLCASSLGEYYEQYFGPGTRLTVT.

Details on this clonotype: At one boundary the junction diverges from the germline segment, which might be a read error. The V and J genes are TRBV20-1 and TRBJ1-2; no clear D. This CDR3 region has 11 residues. The germline gives CDR1 DFQATT, CDR2 SNEGSKA (reference sequence). Written as DNA, the CDR3 is TGCAGTGCTGGAGAAACTGGTGGCTACACCTTC. It codes for CSAGETGGYTF.

This clonotype was recorded once. The V call is TRBV20-1, the J call TRBJ2-3, with D uncertain. The CDR3 contains 16 residues. CDR1 and CDR2 from the germline V gene are DFQATT and SNEGSKA (reference sequence). Deletions cut 0 bases from V and 2 bases from J, with 15 bases between. CDR3 in amino acids: CSARDWAGAPTDTQYF. CDR3 coding DNA: TGCAGTGCTAGAGATTGGGCAGGTGCGCCCACAGATACGCAGTATTTT.

The chain couples TRBV12-3 or TRBV12-4 to TRBJ1-3, with D possibly TRBD1 on 5 matching bases. Trimming shortened V by 6 bases and J by 1 base, and 16 bases separated the two germline ends. The CDR3 loop spans 16 amino acids. The CDR3 coding sequence is TGTGCCAGCAGCCTCGGGACTGAAGGATCTGGAAACACCATATATTTT. Translated, it gives CASSLGTEGSGNTIYF.

V gene TRBV5-1 combines with J gene TRBJ1-3; perhaps TRBD1 as D (6 bases). CDR1 is SGHRS, CDR2 YFSETQ, per germline. This CDR3 region has 16 residues. The ends were cut back, 0 bases at V and 2 bases at J, with 12 bases in the middle. CDR3 nucleotide sequence: TGCGCCAGCAGCTTGGTCGGCAGGGGACCTGGAAACACCATATATTTT. Translation: CASSLVGRGPGNTIYF.

The chain employs TRBV7-9 and TRBJ1-4; D is possibly TRBD1 (5 bases). The length of the CDR3 is 14 residues. Trimming took off 1 base at V and 8 bases at J, with 11 bases between the two ends. The V gene's germline CDR1 is SEHNR and CDR2 FQNEAQ (reference sequence). The CDR3 DNA reads as TGTGCCAGCAGCTTAGAGGGGTATCAGGAAAAACTGTTTTTT. Translating it yields CASSLEGYQEKLFF.

The J gene is TRBJ2-2, the V gene TRBV12-3 or TRBV12-4; 13 bases fit TRBD2. V was pared by 7 bases and J by 4 bases, with 9 bases of the junction left unmatched. The CDR3 is 17 residues long. The CDR3 DNA reads as TGTGCCAGCAAACACACCGGGACTAGCGGGGTCACCGGGGAGCTGTTTTTT. Protein: CASKHTGTSGVTGELFF.

This clonotype was found a few times. The rearrangement joins TRBV6-5 to TRBJ1-1; D is unresolved. Germline CDR1 is MNHEY and CDR2 is SVGAGI. This CDR3 region has 14 residues. Trimming left V 0 bases short and J 1 base short, with 6 bases between. CDR3 nucleotide sequence: TGTGCCAGCAGTTACTCGAACGCGAACACTGAAGCTTTCTTT. Its translation: CASSYSNANTEAFF.

V and J are TRBV20-1 and TRBJ2-5, with D uncertain. The CDR3 sequence is 11 residues long. Between the trimmed V and J ends, which lost 4 bases and 2 bases, there was a span of 5 bases. Germline lookup yields CDR1 DFQATT and CDR2 SNEGSKA (reference sequence). In DNA form, the CDR3 reads TGCAGTGCTAAGGAGCAAGAGACCCAGTACTTC. It yields the protein CSAKEQETQYF.

The J gene is TRBJ2-2, the V gene TRBV29-1, with D possibly matching TRBD2 (6 bases). Germline V gene lookup returns CDR1 SQVTM and CDR2 ANQGSEA. This CDR3 has 13 residues. V shed 6 bases and J shed 5 bases, with 13 bases lying between them. The CDR3 loop reads CSVGLGYTGELFF. The CDR3 DNA follows: TGCAGCGTGGGACTGGGATATACCGGGGAGCTGTTTTTT.

V usage is TRBV5-1 and J usage is TRBJ2-7; 11 bases are a match to TRBD2. Germline loops: CDR1 SGHRS, CDR2 YFSETQ. CDR3 length equals 15 residues. V lost 1 base to trimming and J lost 10 bases; unmatched junction nucleotides: 10. The CDR3 DNA reads as TGCGCCAGCAGCTTGTCACTAGCGGGGGAAGAGGCCCAGTACTTC. Translation gives CASSLSLAGEEAQYF. Looking up the rest from reference TRBV5-1 and TRBJ2-7 gives the full variable domain: KAGVTQTPRYLIKTRGQQVTLSCSPISGHRSVSWYQQTPGQGLQFLFEYFSETQRNKGNFPGRFSGRQFSNSRSEMNVSTLELGDSALYLCASSLSLAGEEAQYFGPGTRLTVT.

This clonotype came up a few times. The J gene is TRBJ1-1, the V gene TRBV6-2 or TRBV6-3; D remains unclear. V dropped 6 bases and J dropped 5 bases, with 7 bases sitting between them. Per the germline V gene, CDR1 is MNHEY and CDR2 is SVGEGT. The CDR3 contains 11 residues. For the CDR3, the DNA is TGTGCCAGCAGGAGGGCAACTGAAGCTTTCTTT. Translation gives CASRRATEAFF.

This clonotype has only a few counts. V gene TRBV6-2 or TRBV6-3 combines with J gene TRBJ2-2; no clear D. The CDR3 sequence is 11 residues long. Germline V gene data show CDR1 as MNHEY and CDR2 as SVGEGT. The V end was cut by 6 bases, the J end by 7 bases, with 6 bases between. CDR3 in DNA: TGTGCCAGCAGAAGAAGCGGGGAGCTGTTTTTT. It codes for CASRRSGELFF.

The chain employs TRBV20-1 and TRBJ1-1; D call uncertain. There are 13 residues in the CDR3. CDR1 is DFQATT, CDR2 SNEGSKA, per germline (reference sequence). Trimming shortened V by 3 bases and J by 3 bases, and 11 bases separated the two germline ends. CDR3 nucleotides: TGCAGTGCTAGTAGGCAGAGCCACACTGAAGCTTTCTTT. It is translated as CSASRQSHTEAFF.

As for this clonotype: One end of the junction fails to match germline, which may point to a read error. The chain uses TRBV28 and TRBJ1-6, with unresolved D. Germline-derived CDR1 and CDR2 are MDHEN and SYDVKM. The CDR3 runs to 13 residues. The CDR3: CASKSSYNSPPHF. As DNA, the CDR3 is TGTGCCAGCAAGAGCTCCTATAATTCACCCCCCCACTTT.

Notes on this clonotype: The junction does not match germline at one end; this may be a read error. The rearrangement links TRBV5-1 to TRBJ1-6; weak D call: TRBD1 (5 bases). Germline values: CDR1 SGHRS, CDR2 YFSETQ. This CDR3 contains 16 residues. CDR3 sequence: CASSLQDGGYNSPPHF. In nucleotides, the CDR3 is TGCGCCAGCAGCTTACAGGACGGCGGCTATAATTCACCCCCCCACTTT. Filled out from reference TRBV5-1 and TRBJ1-6, the complete variable domain reads KAGVTQTPRYLIKTRGQQVTLSCSPISGHRSVSWYQQTPGQGLQFLFEYFSETQRNKGNFPGRFSGRQFSNSRSEMNVSTLELGDSALYLCASSLQDGGYNSPPHFGNGTRLTVT.

J is TRBJ1-1 and V is TRBV10-3; 7 nucleotides match TRBD1. With V trimmed by 0 bases and J by 1 base, 2 bases remained unmatched. This CDR3 is built from 15 residues. CDR1 and CDR2 from the germline V gene are ENHRY and SYGVKD. The CDR3 loop reads CAISESRTGNTEAFF. The CDR3 bases are TGTGCCATCAGTGAGTCCAGGACAGGGAACACTGAAGCTTTCTTT.

The chain links TRBV6-1 to TRBJ1-5; 7 bases align to TRBD1. The CDR3 is made up of 13 amino acids. The germline gives CDR1 MNHNS, CDR2 SASEGT. V was pared by 6 bases and J by 7 bases, with 6 bases of the junction left unmatched. CDR3 nucleotides: TGTGCCAGCAGCGACAGGGTCTGGCAGCCCCAGCATTTT. Its translation: CASSDRVWQPQHF.

This chain joins TRBV5-1 and TRBJ2-5; D is unresolved. CDR3 length equals 12 residues. V lost 5 bases, J lost 5 bases, and 10 bases lay in between. Germline V gene data show CDR1 as SGHRS and CDR2 as YFSETQ. In DNA form, the CDR3 reads TGCGCCAGCAGAGGGTCTTGGGAGACCCAGTACTTC. It encodes CASRGSWETQYF.

The rearrangement uses TRBV5-5 and TRBJ2-1, with 8 bases fitting TRBD2. Losses at the gene ends were 4 bases for V and 2 bases for J; bases not matched to a gene: 5. The germline V gene encodes CDR1 SGHKS and CDR2 YYEKEE (reference sequence). This CDR3 spans 15 amino acids. CDR3 residues: CASSKAGATYNEQFF. CDR3 sequence (DNA): TGTGCCAGCAGCAAAGCGGGGGCAACCTACAATGAGCAGTTCTTC.

The rearrangement links TRBV7-2 to TRBJ1-2; no clear D. Germline loops: CDR1 SGHTA, CDR2 FQGNSA. The CDR3 length is 15 residues. V was pared by 4 bases and J by 1 base, with 13 bases between. The CDR3 sequence is CASSSPPDGNYGYTF. In DNA form, the CDR3 reads TGTGCCAGCAGCTCACCCCCGGATGGTAACTATGGCTACACCTTC. The full variable domain, its missing parts supplied by reference TRBV7-2 and TRBJ1-2, is GAGVSQSPSNKVTEKGKDVELRCDPISGHTALYWYRQSLGQGLEFLIYFQGNSAPDKSGLPSDRFSAERTGGSVSTLTIQRTQQEDSAVYLCASSSPPDGNYGYTFGSGTRLTVV.

The CDR3 DNA follows: TGTGCCAGCAGCTTAGATGCCACCAACTACGAGCAGTACTTC. Translation gives CASSLDATNYEQYF. The chain combines TRBV7-8 with TRBJ2-7; the D is unclear. The CDR3 runs to 14 residues. Germline V gives CDR1 SGHVS, CDR2 FQNEAQ. V was clipped by 1 base and J by 3 bases, with 10 bases between them. The full variable domain, in which reference TRBV7-8 and TRBJ2-7 provide the parts outside the CDR3, is GAGVSQSPRYKVAKRGQDVALRCDPISGHVSLFWYQQALGQGPEFLTYFQNEAQLDKSGLPSDRFFAERPEGSVSTLKIQRTQQEDSAVYLCASSLDATNYEQYFGPGTRLTVT.

This clonotype was counted between two and nine times. The V gene is TRBV6-5, the J gene TRBJ1-2; 8 bases are shared with TRBD1. V trimming: 8 bases; J trimming: 2 bases; junction bases outside the gene matches: 4. The CDR3 is 13 amino acids. Germline CDR1 and CDR2: MNHEY and SVGAGI. CDR3: CASRGQANYGYTF. The CDR3 DNA reads TGTGCCAGCCGGGGACAGGCGAACTATGGCTACACCTTC.

As for this clonotype: Possible read error: a much larger clone is one base away. The V and J genes are TRBV12-3 or TRBV12-4 and TRBJ2-7; tentative D call: TRBD2 (5 bases). The CDR3 has 12 amino acids. The V end was cut by 11 bases, the J end by 7 bases, with 18 bases between. CDR3 amino acids: CAAGKSYNEQYF. The CDR3 DNA follows: TGTGCCGCGGGCAAATCCTACAATGAGCAGTACTTC.

Ten or more counts support this clonotype. The V gene is TRBV11-1, the J gene TRBJ2-1; 10 nucleotides line up with TRBD2. Germline CDR1 reads SGHAT; CDR2 reads FQDESV (reference sequence). Trimming at V came to 6 bases and at J to 8 bases, leaving 13 bases not matched to a gene. The CDR3 length is 16 residues. The CDR3: CASSIRLAGEDHEQFF. CDR3 coding DNA: TGTGCCAGCAGTATCCGTCTAGCGGGGGAGGATCATGAGCAGTTCTTC. Full variable domain (outside the CDR3, taken from reference TRBV11-1 and TRBJ2-1): EAEVAQSPRYKITEKSQAVAFWCDPISGHATLYWYRQILGQGPELLVQFQDESVVDDSQLPKDRFSAERLKGVDSTLKIQPAELGDSAMYLCASSIRLAGEDHEQFFGPGTRLTVL.

This clonotype was counted ten times or more. The chain is built from TRBV12-3 or TRBV12-4 and TRBJ2-6; no definite D call. Trimming took off 8 bases at V and 9 bases at J, with 8 bases between the two ends. The CDR3 totals 11 residues. The CDR3 protein is CASGRDNVLTF. CDR3 sequence (DNA): TGTGCCAGCGGACGAGACAACGTCCTGACTTTC.